This TCR beta chain stems from a study of blood T cell repertoires in COVID-19. At the level of the study: PBMCs, B-cell-depleted T cells, or T cells were the source of the cDNA or gDNA that made up the material.

Methods used by the authors: Estimated nucleated cell counts came from reference gene primer amplification. Sequenced by immunoSEQ multiplex PCR; TCRdb stores in-frame clones only, minus some. V and J calls and clone size are those listed in that table; D and trimming were worked out from the DNA. This sample yields about 210,000 clones, of which more than 75% are seen a single time; about 5.6% belongs to the top ten. The Seattle site enrolled patients during active infection and followed them longitudinally. Input material: peripheral blood. The receptor's source is a woman aged 70-85 years with COVID-19, enrolled during active disease.

CDR3 in DNA: TGTGCCAGCAGGGGGGGGTTTTTGACTGGAAACACCATATATTTT. Translated, it gives CASRGGFLTGNTIYF. This sequence joins TRBV11-2 and TRBJ1-3; maybe TRBD1 (5 bases). The germline V gene has CDR1 SGHAT and CDR2 FQNNGV. V lost 6 bases to trimming and J lost 2 bases, with 14 bases between them. CDR3 length: 15 residues.